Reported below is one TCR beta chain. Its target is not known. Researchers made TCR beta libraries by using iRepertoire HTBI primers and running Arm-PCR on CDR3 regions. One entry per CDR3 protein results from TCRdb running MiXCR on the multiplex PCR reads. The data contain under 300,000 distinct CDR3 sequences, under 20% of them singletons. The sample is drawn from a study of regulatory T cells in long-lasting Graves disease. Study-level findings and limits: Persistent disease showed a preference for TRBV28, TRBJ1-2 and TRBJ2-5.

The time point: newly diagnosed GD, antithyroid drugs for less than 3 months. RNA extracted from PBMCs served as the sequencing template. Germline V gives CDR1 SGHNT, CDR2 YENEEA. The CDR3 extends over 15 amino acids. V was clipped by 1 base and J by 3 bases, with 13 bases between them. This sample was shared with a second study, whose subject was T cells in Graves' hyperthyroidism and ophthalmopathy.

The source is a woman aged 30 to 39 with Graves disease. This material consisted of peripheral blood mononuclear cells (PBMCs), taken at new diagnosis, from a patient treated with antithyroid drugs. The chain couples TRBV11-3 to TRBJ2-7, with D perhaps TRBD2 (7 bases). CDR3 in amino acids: CASSLAGGGHYEQYF. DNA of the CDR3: TGTGCCAGCAGCTTAGCCGGCGGGGGCCACTACGAGCAGTACTTC.